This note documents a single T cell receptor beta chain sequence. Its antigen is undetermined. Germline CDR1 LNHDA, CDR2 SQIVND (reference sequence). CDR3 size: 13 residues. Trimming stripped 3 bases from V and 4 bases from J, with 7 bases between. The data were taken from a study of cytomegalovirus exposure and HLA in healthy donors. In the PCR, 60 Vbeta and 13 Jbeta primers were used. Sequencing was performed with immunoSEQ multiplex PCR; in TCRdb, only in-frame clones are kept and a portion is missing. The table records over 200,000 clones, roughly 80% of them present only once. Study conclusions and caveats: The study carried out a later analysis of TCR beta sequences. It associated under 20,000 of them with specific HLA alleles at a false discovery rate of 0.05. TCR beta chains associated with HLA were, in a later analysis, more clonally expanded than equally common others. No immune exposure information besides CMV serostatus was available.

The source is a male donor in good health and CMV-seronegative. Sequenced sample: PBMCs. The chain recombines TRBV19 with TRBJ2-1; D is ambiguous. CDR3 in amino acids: CASSISVYNEQFF. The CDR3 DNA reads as TGTGCCAGTAGTATTTCCGTTTACAATGAGCAGTTCTTC.